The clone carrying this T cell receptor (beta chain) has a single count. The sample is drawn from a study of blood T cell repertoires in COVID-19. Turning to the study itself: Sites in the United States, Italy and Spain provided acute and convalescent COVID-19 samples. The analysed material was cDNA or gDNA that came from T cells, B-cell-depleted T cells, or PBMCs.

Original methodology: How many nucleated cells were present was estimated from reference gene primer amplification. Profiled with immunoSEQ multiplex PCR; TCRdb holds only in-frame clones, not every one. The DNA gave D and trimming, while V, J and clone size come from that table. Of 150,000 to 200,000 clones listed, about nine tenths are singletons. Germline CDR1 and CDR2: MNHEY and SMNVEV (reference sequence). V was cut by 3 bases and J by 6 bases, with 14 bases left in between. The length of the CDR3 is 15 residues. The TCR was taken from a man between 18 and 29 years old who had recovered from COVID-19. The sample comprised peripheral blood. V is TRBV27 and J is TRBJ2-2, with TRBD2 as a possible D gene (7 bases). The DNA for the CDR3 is TGTGCCAGCAGTTTGGCAGCGGGACATTCCGGGGAGCTGTTTTTT. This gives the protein CASSLAAGHSGELFF.